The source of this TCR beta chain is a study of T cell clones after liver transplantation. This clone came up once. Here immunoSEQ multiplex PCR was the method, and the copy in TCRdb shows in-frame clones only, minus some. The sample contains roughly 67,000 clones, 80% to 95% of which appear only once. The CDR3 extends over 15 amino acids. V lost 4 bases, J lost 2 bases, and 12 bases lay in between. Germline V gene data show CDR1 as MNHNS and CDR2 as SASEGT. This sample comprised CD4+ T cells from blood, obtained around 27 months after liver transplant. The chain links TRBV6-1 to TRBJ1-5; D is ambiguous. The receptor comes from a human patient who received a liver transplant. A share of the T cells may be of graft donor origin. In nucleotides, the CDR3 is TGTGCCAGCAGTGCGGGCCCTCGAGGCAATCAGCCCCAGCATTTT. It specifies CASSAGPRGNQPQHF.